This T cell receptor beta chain was identified during a study of blood T cell repertoires in COVID-19. Study at large: From T cells, B-cell-depleted T cells, or PBMCs came the material, which was cDNA or gDNA.

As handled by the study authors: How many nucleated cells were present was estimated from reference gene primer amplification. Sequencing was performed with immunoSEQ multiplex PCR; in TCRdb, only in-frame clones are kept and a portion is missing. The V and J calls and clone size are taken from that table; D and trimming were inferred from the DNA. Of 150,000 to 200,000 clones in the sample, roughly 79% are singletons; the top ten hold 26%. CDR3 length: 13 residues. Germline V lookup: CDR1 ENHRY, CDR2 SYGVKD. The trim removed 7 bases at V and 5 bases at J, leaving 7 bases unmatched. The sequence came from a woman between 65 and 79 years old with acute or convalescent COVID-19. The V and J genes are TRBV10-3 and TRBJ1-2; 7 bases match TRBD1. The sample was peripheral blood. Here the CDR3 reads CAINPGGNYGYTF. CDR3 in DNA: TGTGCCATCAATCCAGGGGGTAATTATGGCTACACCTTC.